These 13 T cell receptor beta chains originate from one sample sequenced in a study of blood T cell repertoires in COVID-19. Assay: immunoSEQ multiplex PCR; the TCRdb copy retains only in-frame clones and omits some. In the table there are hundreds of thousands of clones, 86% of which are singletons. Specimen: peripheral blood. These receptors originate from a woman aged 25 to 39 with active or convalescent COVID-19.

The rearrangement uses TRBV7-2 and TRBJ1-5; the D gene is possibly TRBD1 (5 bases). The length of the CDR3 is 15 residues. Germline lookup yields CDR1 SGHTA and CDR2 FQGNSA. Deletions cut 0 bases from V and 7 bases from J, with 13 bases between. The CDR3 DNA reads as TGTGCCAGCAGCTTAGCTGGGGCCCTTAGACAGCCCCAGCATTTT. Encoded protein: CASSLAGALRQPQHF. The full variable domain, completed using reference TRBV7-2 and TRBJ1-5, is GAGVSQSPSNKVTEKGKDVELRCDPISGHTALYWYRQSLGQGLEFLIYFQGNSAPDKSGLPSDRFSAERTGGSVSTLTIQRTQQEDSAVYLCASSLAGALRQPQHFGDGTRLSIL.

The chain uses TRBV6-5 and TRBJ1-1; unclear D gene. Trimming removed 0 bases at V and 0 bases at J, with 8 bases between. Germline-derived CDR1 and CDR2 are MNHEY and SVGAGI. CDR3 length: 15 amino acids. The CDR3 is CASSYSHGVNTEAFF. The CDR3 DNA is TGTGCCAGCAGTTACTCGCACGGGGTGAACACTGAAGCTTTCTTT.

The J gene is TRBJ1-2, the V gene TRBV2; D unclear. Germline-derived CDR1 and CDR2 are SNHLY and FYNNEI. This CDR3 contains 15 residues. V lost 4 bases, J lost 0 bases, and 12 bases lay in between. The CDR3 here is CASSGDKHSNYGYTF. CDR3 DNA sequence: TGTGCCAGCAGTGGAGACAAACATTCTAACTATGGCTACACCTTC.

The chain carries TRBV27 and TRBJ2-1, with 14 bases fitting TRBD2. Germline lookup yields CDR1 MNHEY and CDR2 SMNVEV (reference sequence). This CDR3 comprises 15 residues. The ends lost 6 bases at V and 7 bases at J; junction bases unmatched: 5. CDR3 nucleotides: TGTGCCAGCAGAACGGGGACTAGCGGGAGTAATGAGCAGTTCTTC. It specifies CASRTGTSGSNEQFF.

This chain joins TRBV9 and TRBJ2-5, with 9 nucleotides matching TRBD1. After removal of 3 bases from V and 5 bases from J, the junction contained 11 bases not matched to a gene. Germline CDR1 is SGDLS and CDR2 is YYNGEE. The CDR3 runs 16 residues. Here the CDR3 reads CASSARQGVRGETQYF. The DNA of the CDR3 is TGTGCCAGCAGCGCCCGACAGGGGGTTCGCGGGGAGACCCAGTACTTC.

The chain combines TRBV27 with TRBJ1-1, with 9 bases aligning to TRBD1. Trimming cost V 8 bases and J 5 bases; bases outside gene matches: 9. The CDR3 loop spans 14 amino acids. Germline assignment: CDR1 MNHEY and CDR2 SMNVEV (reference sequence). CDR3 bases: TGTGCCAGCCAGGTACAGGGGGCTCGGACTGAAGCTTTCTTT. This gives the protein CASQVQGARTEAFF.

This sequence joins TRBV15 and TRBJ1-1; D remains ambiguous. CDR3 length equals 15 residues. The ends were cut back, 5 bases at V and 6 bases at J, with 19 bases in the middle. From germline, CDR1 is LNHNV and CDR2 YYDKDF (reference sequence). CDR3 in DNA: TGTGCCACCAGCGCCGCCGGCCAGGTTGGCGCTGAAGCTTTCTTT. It translates to CATSAAGQVGAEAFF.

The V gene is TRBV5-6, the J gene TRBJ1-2; D uncertain. Germline values: CDR1 SGHDT, CDR2 YYEEEE. The CDR3 sequence is 11 residues long. V was cut by 0 bases and J by 8 bases, with 5 bases left in between. The CDR3 spells CASSLARGYTF. CDR3 bases: TGTGCCAGCAGCTTGGCGAGGGGCTACACCTTC.

The J gene is TRBJ1-2, the V gene TRBV6-5; D uncertain. CDR1 is MNHEY and CDR2 is SVGAGI in the germline V gene. The CDR3 has 14 amino acids. Trimming took 5 bases from V and 7 from J, leaving 17 bases between them. The CDR3 reads CASSPKVGGSGYTF. The CDR3 DNA reads as TGTGCCAGCAGTCCGAAAGTGGGAGGATCTGGCTACACCTTC.

A single count supports this clone. The gene calls are TRBV7-2 and TRBJ1-2; TRBD1 aligns across 7 bases. Per germline, CDR1 SGHTA and CDR2 FQGNSA. Trimming took 1 base from V and 5 from J; bases not matched to a gene: 4. The CDR3 contains 14 residues. CDR3 amino acids: CASSLEDRAYGYTF. In DNA, the CDR3 is TGTGCCAGCAGCTTAGAAGACAGGGCATATGGCTACACCTTC. The full variable domain, its missing parts supplied by reference TRBV7-2 and TRBJ1-2, is GAGVSQSPSNKVTEKGKDVELRCDPISGHTALYWYRQSLGQGLEFLIYFQGNSAPDKSGLPSDRFSAERTGGSVSTLTIQRTQQEDSAVYLCASSLEDRAYGYTFGSGTRLTVV.

This clone was found once. V is TRBV5-4 and J is TRBJ1-1; no reliable D call. The CDR3 length is 13 residues. Germline V gene data show CDR1 as SGHNT and CDR2 as YYREEE (reference sequence). Trimming removed 0 bases at V and 5 bases at J, with 8 bases between. The CDR3, as DNA: TGTGCCAGCAGCTTGGCGGGGAAGACTGAAGCTTTCTTT. Translating it yields CASSLAGKTEAFF.

This clone was observed a single time. The rearrangement joins TRBV27 to TRBJ1-1, with D possibly matching TRBD1 (5 bases). Germline CDR1 MNHEY, CDR2 SMNVEV (reference sequence). V was clipped by 6 bases and J by 3 bases, with 11 bases between them. The CDR3 is 13 amino acids. CDR3 in DNA: TGTGCCAGCAGATCGTCAGGGTACACTGAAGCTTTCTTT. Residues: CASRSSGYTEAFF.

The rearrangement joins TRBV6-5 to TRBJ2-2; perhaps TRBD1 as D (5 bases). The germline V gene encodes CDR1 MNHEY and CDR2 SVGAGI. Trimming left V 2 bases short and J 1 base short, with 8 bases between. The CDR3 loop spans 15 amino acids. CDR3 amino acids: CASSYGQGNTGELFF. The CDR3, as DNA: TGTGCCAGCAGTTACGGGCAGGGGAACACCGGGGAGCTGTTTTTT.